This TCR beta chain is drawn from a study of cytomegalovirus exposure and HLA in healthy donors. V was pared by 8 bases and J by 4 bases, with 15 bases between. The CDR3 sequence is 14 residues long. The germline gives CDR1 MNHNS, CDR2 SASEGT. A multiplex PCR was run with 60 Vbeta primers and 13 Jbeta primers. TCRdb's table, derived via immunoSEQ multiplex PCR, lists solely in-frame clones and lacks some. The profile shows roughly 90,000 clones, around 68% of them singletons. The sample was PBMCs. The receptor's source is a man aged 25 to 40 in good health and CMV-seropositive. The J gene is TRBJ1-5, the V gene TRBV6-1; D is perhaps TRBD1 (6 bases). CDR3 residues: CASAWTVSNQPQHF. CDR3 bases: TGTGCCAGCGCGTGGACAGTTTCGAATCAGCCCCAGCATTTT.